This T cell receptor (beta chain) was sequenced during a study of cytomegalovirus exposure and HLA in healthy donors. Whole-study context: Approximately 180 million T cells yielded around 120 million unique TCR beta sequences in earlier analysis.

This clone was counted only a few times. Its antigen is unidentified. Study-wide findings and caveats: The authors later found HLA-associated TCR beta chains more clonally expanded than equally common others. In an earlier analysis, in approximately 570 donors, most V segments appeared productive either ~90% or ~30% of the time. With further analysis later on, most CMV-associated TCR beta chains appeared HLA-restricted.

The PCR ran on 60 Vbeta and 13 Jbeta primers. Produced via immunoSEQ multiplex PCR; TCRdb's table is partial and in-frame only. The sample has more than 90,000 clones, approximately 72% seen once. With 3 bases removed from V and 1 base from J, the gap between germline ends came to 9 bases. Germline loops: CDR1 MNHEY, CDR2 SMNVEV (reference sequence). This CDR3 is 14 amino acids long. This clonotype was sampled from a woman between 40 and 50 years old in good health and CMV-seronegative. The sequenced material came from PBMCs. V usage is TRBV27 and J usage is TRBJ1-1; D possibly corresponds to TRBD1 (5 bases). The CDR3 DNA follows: TGTGCCAGCAGTTTGCTCGGGGGGAACACTGAAGCTTTCTTT. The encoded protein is CASSLLGGNTEAFF.